The 9 T cell receptor beta chains reported below all come from one sample, sequenced in a study of glioma-infiltrating T cells. Amplification of TCR alpha and beta CDR3 regions from RNA used iRepertoire nested multiplex PCR. TCRdb fed the multiplex PCR reads into MiXCR, producing one record per CDR3 protein. The profile shows more than 350,000 distinct CDR3 sequences, roughly two fifths of them singletons. Sequenced material: glioma tissue, nonneoplastic brain tissue, or PBMCs (not recorded which). The receptors were gathered from a human donor with low-grade glioma or glioblastoma, undergoing nonglioma brain surgery, or in good health (not recorded which).

The chain employs TRBV12-3 or TRBV12-4 and TRBJ1-2; 7 positions match TRBD1. The J segment lost 8 bases and the V segment lost 6 bases, leaving 9 bases of the junction unmatched. The CDR3 contains 13 residues. The CDR3 spells CASSSHRGYGYTF. CDR3 nucleotides: TGTGCCAGCAGCTCCCACAGGGGCTACGGCTACACCTTC.

A few counts support this clonotype. The V gene is TRBV28, the J gene TRBJ2-7; D not certain. The CDR3 extends over 15 amino acids. V lost 4 bases, J lost 3 bases, and 16 bases lay in between. CDR1 MDHEN and CDR2 SYDVKM come from the germline V gene. CDR3 DNA sequence: TGTGCCAGCAGTTCGCTCCTAAGACAACTCTACGAGCAGTACTTC. This encodes CASSSLLRQLYEQYF.

The chain recombines TRBV6-1 with TRBJ2-1; 10 bases line up with TRBD2. Trimming cost V 5 bases and J 4 bases; bases outside gene matches: 8. Germline CDR1 and CDR2: MNHNS and SASEGT. The CDR3 consists of 16 residues. As DNA, the CDR3 is TGTGCCAGCAGTCCCGCTAGCGGGAGATGGTACAATGAGCAGTTCTTC. It specifies CASSPASGRWYNEQFF.

This sequence joins TRBV19 and TRBJ2-3; 10 nucleotides align to TRBD2. CDR1 and CDR2 from the germline V gene are LNHDA and SQIVND (reference sequence). With 11 bases clipped from V and 0 bases from J, the junction kept 5 bases outside the gene matches. The CDR3 totals 14 residues. For the CDR3, the DNA is TGTGCCTGGTTTAGCGGGAGGAGCACAGATACGCAGTATTTT. Its protein product is CAWFSGRSTDTQYF.

This clonotype has a count of ten or more. This chain joins TRBV6-1 and TRBJ2-3; tentatively, D is TRBD2 (6 bases). V shed 6 bases and J shed 4 bases, with 14 bases lying between them. Germline-derived CDR1 and CDR2 are MNHNS and SASEGT. This CDR3 contains 14 residues. The CDR3 DNA follows: TGTGCCAGCAGGCGGGGAGTAGCTTCAGATACGCAGTATTTT. It yields the protein CASRRGVASDTQYF.

As regards this clonotype: One base away lies a much larger clone, so this may be a sequencing read error. The chain couples TRBV6-2 or TRBV6-3 to TRBJ2-3; possibly TRBD2 for D (5 bases). This CDR3 region has 15 residues. CDR1 is MNHEY and CDR2 is SVGEGT in the germline V gene. The CDR3 region is CAGSYGIQSTDTQYF. The CDR3 nucleotides read TGTGCCGGCAGTTACGGGATACAGAGCACAGATACGCAGTATTTT.

This clonotype was detected only a few times. The chain carries TRBV20-1 and TRBJ2-1; D is undetermined. The CDR3 totals 11 residues. V was cut by 4 bases and J by 12 bases, with 13 bases left in between. Germline V lookup: CDR1 DFQATT, CDR2 SNEGSKA (reference sequence). CDR3 protein: CSAKEYKGQFF. In nucleotides, the CDR3 is TGCAGTGCTAAGGAGTATAAGGGGCAGTTCTTC.

This clonotype showed up just once. This chain joins TRBV12-3 or TRBV12-4 and TRBJ2-7; a weak D match, TRBD1 (6 bases). The CDR3 sequence is 15 residues long. V lost 6 bases, J lost 0 bases, and 15 bases lay in between. In DNA, the CDR3 is TGTGCCAGCAGAAAGGGGGAGCTTAACTCCTACGAGCAGTACTTC. Protein sequence: CASRKGELNSYEQYF.

The rearrangement joins TRBV28 to TRBJ2-2; no clear D gene. This CDR3 has 11 amino acids. From germline, CDR1 is MDHEN and CDR2 SYDVKM. Trimming cost V 6 bases and J 8 bases, with 7 bases left between them. In DNA, the CDR3 is TGTGCCAGCAGCCTGGAAGGGGAGCTGTTTTTT. Amino acids: CASSLEGELFF.